This TCR beta chain was identified during a study of blood T cell repertoires in COVID-19 (dated by TCRdb to about 2020). The study in broad terms: The collaborator samples originated in the United States, Italy and Spain and spanned the acute and convalescent phases of COVID-19. The material from the prospective study consisted of cDNA or gDNA derived from T cells, B-cell-depleted T cells, or PBMCs. Deeply sampled blood TCRbeta repertoires from subjects exposed to, actively infected with, or recovered from COVID-19 were included in the dataset. The repertoires were released in a freely available public database meant as a resource for research on the immune response to SARS-CoV-2. The samples were drawn from two sources: the first 160 participants of the ongoing ImmuneRACE study, and 950 to 1,500 subjects contributed by 6 global collaborators. The sample metadata nearly always contained a de-identified subject ID, COVID-19 status, age in years and sex. HLA class I and class II types, where available, came from metadata supplied by the sample provider rather than from assay-based typing. Beyond this particular receptor, the publication reports: Clinical and demographic metadata were provided uncurated, with the amount varying by source and participant.

Per the germline V gene, SGDLS is the CDR1 and YYNGEE is the CDR2. V and J lose 2 bases and 5 bases, and a span of 11 bases separates them. Its CDR3 holds 14 amino acids, cysteine through phenylalanine. Solely the CDR3 DNA is kept, with 42 bases framed from the first base. Whole blood was collected in K2EDTA tubes by collaborating institutions according to the institutions' own protocols. For TCRbeta analysis, collaborators shipped samples in one of three forms: frozen whole blood, isolated PBMCs, or DNA extracted from either of those sample types. TCRbeta CDR3 regions were amplified from genomic DNA by means of the immunoSEQ Assay, a bias-controlled multiplex PCR. Per the original workflow: Nucleated cell counts per sample were estimated from amplification of reference gene primers within the assay. To quantify the absolute abundance of each unique TCRbeta CDR3 rearrangement, sequence reads were collapsed and filtered. For each sample, productive Simpson clonality was calculated as the square root of Simpson's diversity index across productive rearrangements. This immuneACCESS table, as held by TCRdb, lists in-frame sequences with V and J called but not all clones. Of the missing ones, under half trace to an unresolved V gene in checked studies; the others have no known cause. The V and J calls and clone size come from that table; D and trimming were worked out from the DNA. The sample table contains fewer than 120,000 clones; only one count was recorded for over 65% of them. The ten largest account for 3.8% of the sample.

With respect to this clone: Its antigen specificity is not known. One base away there is no much larger clone; base qualities are not given.

This sequence uses TRBV9 and TRBJ2-1; the D gene identity is not certain. Sample: peripheral blood. This sequence originates from a woman older than 75 with acute or convalescent COVID-19. CDR3 loop: CASSVLNRDNEQFF. The DNA is as follows: TGTGCCAGCAGCGTTCTCAACCGGGACAATGAGCAGTTCTTC.